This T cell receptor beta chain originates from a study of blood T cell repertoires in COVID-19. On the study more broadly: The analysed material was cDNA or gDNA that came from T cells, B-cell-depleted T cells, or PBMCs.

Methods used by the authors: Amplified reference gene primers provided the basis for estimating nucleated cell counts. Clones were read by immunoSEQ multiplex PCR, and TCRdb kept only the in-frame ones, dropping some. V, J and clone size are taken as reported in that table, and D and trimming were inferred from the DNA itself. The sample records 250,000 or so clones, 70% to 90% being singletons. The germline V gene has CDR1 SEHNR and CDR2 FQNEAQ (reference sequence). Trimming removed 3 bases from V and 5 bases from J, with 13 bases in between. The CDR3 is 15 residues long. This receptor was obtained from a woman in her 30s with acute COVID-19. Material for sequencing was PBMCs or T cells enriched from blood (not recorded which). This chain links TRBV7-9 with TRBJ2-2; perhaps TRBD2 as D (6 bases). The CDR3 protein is CASSFTGSGTGELFF. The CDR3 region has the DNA TGTGCCAGCAGCTTTACCGGGAGTGGTACCGGGGAGCTGTTTTTT.